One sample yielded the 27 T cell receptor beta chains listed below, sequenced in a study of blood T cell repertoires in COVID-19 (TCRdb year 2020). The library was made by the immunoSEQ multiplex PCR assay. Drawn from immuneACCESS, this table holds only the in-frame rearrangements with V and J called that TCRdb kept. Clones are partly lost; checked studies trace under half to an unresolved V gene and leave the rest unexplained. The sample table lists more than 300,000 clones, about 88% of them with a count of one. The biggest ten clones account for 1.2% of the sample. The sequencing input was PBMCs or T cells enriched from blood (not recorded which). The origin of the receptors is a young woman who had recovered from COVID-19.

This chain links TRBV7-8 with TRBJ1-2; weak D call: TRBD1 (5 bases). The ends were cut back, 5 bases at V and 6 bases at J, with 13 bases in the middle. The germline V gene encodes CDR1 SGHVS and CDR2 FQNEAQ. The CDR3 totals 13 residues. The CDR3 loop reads CASSLGLSDGYTF. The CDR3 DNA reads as TGTGCCAGCAGCCTGGGACTTTCGGATGGCTACACCTTC. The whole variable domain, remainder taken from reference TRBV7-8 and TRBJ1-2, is GAGVSQSPRYKVAKRGQDVALRCDPISGHVSLFWYQQALGQGPEFLTYFQNEAQLDKSGLPSDRFFAERPEGSVSTLKIQRTQQEDSAVYLCASSLGLSDGYTFGSGTRLTVV.

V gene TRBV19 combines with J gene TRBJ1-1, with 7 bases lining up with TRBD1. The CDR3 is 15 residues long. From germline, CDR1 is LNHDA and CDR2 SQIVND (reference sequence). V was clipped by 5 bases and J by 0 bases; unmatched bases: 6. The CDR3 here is CASSWGQNMNTEAFF. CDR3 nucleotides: TGTGCCAGTAGTTGGGGACAGAATATGAACACTGAAGCTTTCTTT.

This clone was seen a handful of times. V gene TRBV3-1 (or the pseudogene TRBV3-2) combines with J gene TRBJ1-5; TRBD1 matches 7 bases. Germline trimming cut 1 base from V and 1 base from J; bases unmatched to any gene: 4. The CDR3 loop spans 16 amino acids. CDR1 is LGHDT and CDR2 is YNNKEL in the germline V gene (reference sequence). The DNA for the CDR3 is TGTGCCAGCAGCCAAGGCGGGACAGCCAGCAATCAGCCCCAGCATTTT. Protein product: CASSQGGTASNQPQHF.

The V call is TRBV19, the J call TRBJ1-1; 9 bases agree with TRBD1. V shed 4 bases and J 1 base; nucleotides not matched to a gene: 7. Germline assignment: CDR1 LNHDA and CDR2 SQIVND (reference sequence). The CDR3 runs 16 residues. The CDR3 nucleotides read TGTGCCAGTAGTAGGGGACAGGGAATGGGGAACACTGAAGCTTTCTTT. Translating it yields CASSRGQGMGNTEAFF.

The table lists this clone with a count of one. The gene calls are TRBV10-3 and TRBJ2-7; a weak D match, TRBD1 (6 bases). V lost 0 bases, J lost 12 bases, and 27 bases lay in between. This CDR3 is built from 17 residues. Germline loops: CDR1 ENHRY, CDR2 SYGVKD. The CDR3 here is CAISESSWTVVAAVRYF. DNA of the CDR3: TGTGCCATCAGTGAGTCTTCATGGACAGTAGTTGCCGCCGTCCGGTACTTC.

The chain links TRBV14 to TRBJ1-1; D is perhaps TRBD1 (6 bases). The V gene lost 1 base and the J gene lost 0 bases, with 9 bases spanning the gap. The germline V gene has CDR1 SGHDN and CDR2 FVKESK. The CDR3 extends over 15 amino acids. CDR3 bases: TGTGCCAGCAGCCAAGGAGGGGGAATGAACACTGAAGCTTTCTTT. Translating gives CASSQGGGMNTEAFF.

CDR3 DNA sequence: TGTGCCAGCAGCGTAGAGGGACAGGGGGCACAGCCCCAGCATTTT. This gives the protein CASSVEGQGAQPQHF. This chain uses TRBV9 with TRBJ1-5, with 12 positions matching TRBD1. With V trimmed by 0 bases and J by 7 bases, 2 bases remained unmatched. The CDR3 is 15 residues long. Looked up from germline, CDR1 is SGDLS and CDR2 is YYNGEE.

Written as DNA, the CDR3 is TGCGCCAGCAGCTCCGGGACTGGTAACTACGAGCAGTACTTC. Encoded protein: CASSSGTGNYEQYF. V is TRBV5-1 and J is TRBJ2-7; D is possibly TRBD2 (6 bases). The CDR3 extends over 14 amino acids. Per the germline V gene, CDR1 is SGHRS and CDR2 is YFSETQ. Trimming cost V 3 bases and J 3 bases, with 13 bases left between them.

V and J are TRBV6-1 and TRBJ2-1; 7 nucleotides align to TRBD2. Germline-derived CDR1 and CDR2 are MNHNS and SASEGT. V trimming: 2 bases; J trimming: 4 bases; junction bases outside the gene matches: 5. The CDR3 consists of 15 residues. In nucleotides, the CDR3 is TGTGCCAGCAGTGAAATGGGGGGGGGTTACAATGAGCAGTTCTTC. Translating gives CASSEMGGGYNEQFF.

CDR3 sequence: CASSVNPGTSVGEGQTQYF. The DNA of the CDR3 is TGTGCCAGCAGCGTGAACCCCGGGACTAGCGTTGGGGAGGGGCAGACCCAGTACTTC. The V gene is TRBV9, the J gene TRBJ2-5; 10 bases fit TRBD2. Germline-derived CDR1 and CDR2 are SGDLS and YYNGEE. V was clipped by 2 bases and J by 6 bases; unmatched bases: 19. The CDR3 extends over 19 amino acids.

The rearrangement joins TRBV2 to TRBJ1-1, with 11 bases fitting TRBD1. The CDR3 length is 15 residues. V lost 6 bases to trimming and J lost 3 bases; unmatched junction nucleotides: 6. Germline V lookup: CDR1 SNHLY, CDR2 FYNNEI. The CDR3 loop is CASRGGQGAHTEAFF. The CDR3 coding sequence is TGTGCCAGCAGGGGAGGACAGGGGGCTCACACTGAAGCTTTCTTT. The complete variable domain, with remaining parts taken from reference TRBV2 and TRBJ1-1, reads EPEVTQTPSHQVTQMGQEVILRCVPISNHLYFYWYRQILGQKVEFLVSFYNNEISEKSEIFDDQFSVERPDGSNFTLKIRSTKLEDSAMYFCASRGGQGAHTEAFFGQGTRLTVV.

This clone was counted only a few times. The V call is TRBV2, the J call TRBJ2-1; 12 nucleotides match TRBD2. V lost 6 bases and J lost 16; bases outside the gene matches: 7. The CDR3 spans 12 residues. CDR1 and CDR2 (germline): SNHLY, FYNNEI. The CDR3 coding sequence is TGTGCCAGCAGGGCGACTAGCGGGGGTCCCTTCTTC. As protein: CASRATSGGPFF. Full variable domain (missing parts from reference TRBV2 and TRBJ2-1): EPEVTQTPSHQVTQMGQEVILRCVPISNHLYFYWYRQILGQKVEFLVSFYNNEISEKSEIFDDQFSVERPDGSNFTLKIRSTKLEDSAMYFCASRATSGGPFFGPGTRLTVL.

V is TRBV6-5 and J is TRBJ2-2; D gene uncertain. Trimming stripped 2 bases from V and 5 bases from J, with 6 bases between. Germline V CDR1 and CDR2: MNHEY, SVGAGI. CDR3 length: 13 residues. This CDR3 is CASSYVLTGELFF. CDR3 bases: TGTGCCAGCAGTTACGTCCTTACCGGGGAGCTGTTTTTT.

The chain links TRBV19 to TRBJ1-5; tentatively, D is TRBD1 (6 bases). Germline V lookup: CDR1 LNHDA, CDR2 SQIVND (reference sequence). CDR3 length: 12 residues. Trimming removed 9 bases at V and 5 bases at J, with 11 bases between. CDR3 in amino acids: CASRSGDQPQHF. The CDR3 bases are TGTGCCAGCCGCTCAGGGGATCAGCCCCAGCATTTT.

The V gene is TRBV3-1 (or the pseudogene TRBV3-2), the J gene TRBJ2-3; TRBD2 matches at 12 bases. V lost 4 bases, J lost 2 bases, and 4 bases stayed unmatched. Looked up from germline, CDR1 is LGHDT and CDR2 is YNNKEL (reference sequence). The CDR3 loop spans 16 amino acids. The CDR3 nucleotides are TGTGCCAGCAGCCTTAGACTAGCGGGAGACACAGATACGCAGTATTTT. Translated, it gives CASSLRLAGDTDTQYF.

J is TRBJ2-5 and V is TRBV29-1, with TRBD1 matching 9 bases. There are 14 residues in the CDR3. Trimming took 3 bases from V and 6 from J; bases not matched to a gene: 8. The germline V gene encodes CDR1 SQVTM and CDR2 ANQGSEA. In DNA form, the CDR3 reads TGCAGCGTTGAGGACAGGGGTCCCCTCCAGACCCAGTACTTC. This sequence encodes CSVEDRGPLQTQYF.

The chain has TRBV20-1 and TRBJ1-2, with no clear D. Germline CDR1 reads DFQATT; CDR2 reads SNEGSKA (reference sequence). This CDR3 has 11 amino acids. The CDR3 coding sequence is TGCAGGCCGAGGGCTCTCTATGGCTACACCTTC. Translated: CRPRALYGYTF.

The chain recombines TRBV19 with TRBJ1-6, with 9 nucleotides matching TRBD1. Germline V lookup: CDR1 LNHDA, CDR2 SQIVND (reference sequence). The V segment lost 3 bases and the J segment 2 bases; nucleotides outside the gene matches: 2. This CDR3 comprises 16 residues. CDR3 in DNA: TGTGCCAGTAGTATGGGGGACAGGGCCTATAATTCACCCCTCCACTTT. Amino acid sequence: CASSMGDRAYNSPLHF.

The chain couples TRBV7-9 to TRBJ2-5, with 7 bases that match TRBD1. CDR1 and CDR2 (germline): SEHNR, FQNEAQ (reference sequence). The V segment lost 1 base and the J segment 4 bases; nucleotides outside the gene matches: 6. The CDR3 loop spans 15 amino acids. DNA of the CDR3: TGTGCCAGCAGCTTAGGACAGGGAAGCATAGAGACCCAGTACTTC. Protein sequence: CASSLGQGSIETQYF.

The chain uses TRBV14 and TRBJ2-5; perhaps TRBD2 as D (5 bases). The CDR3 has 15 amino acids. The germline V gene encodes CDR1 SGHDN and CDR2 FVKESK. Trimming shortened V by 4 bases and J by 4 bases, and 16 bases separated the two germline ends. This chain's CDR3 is CASSLRLAWGETQYF. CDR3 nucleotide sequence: TGTGCCAGCAGCCTCCGGCTAGCCTGGGGAGAGACCCAGTACTTC.

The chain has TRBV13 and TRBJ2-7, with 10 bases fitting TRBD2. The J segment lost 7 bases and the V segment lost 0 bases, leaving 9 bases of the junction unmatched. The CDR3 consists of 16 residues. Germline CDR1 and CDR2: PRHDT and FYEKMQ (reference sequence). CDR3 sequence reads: CASSLGLAGETGEQYF. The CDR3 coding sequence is TGTGCCAGCAGCTTAGGGCTAGCGGGGGAAACGGGGGAGCAGTACTTC.

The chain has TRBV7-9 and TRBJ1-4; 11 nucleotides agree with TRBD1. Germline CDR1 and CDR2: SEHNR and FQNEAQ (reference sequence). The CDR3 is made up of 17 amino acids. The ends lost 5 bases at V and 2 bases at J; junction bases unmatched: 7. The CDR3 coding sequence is TGTGCCAGCAGCCCTCGGACAGGGGGCATGACTAATGAAAAACTGTTTTTT. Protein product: CASSPRTGGMTNEKLFF.

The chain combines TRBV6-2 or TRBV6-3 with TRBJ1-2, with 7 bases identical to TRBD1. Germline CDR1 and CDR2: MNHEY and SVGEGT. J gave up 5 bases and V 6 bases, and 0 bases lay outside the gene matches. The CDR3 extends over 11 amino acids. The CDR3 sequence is CASSRGYGYTF. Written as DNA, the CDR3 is TGTGCCAGCAGCAGGGGGTATGGCTACACCTTC.

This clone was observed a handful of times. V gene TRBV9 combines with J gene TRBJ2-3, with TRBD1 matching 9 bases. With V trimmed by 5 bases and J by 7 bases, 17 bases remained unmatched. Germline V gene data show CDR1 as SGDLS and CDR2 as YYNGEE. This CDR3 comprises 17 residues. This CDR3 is CASSVGGGTGIRNTQYF. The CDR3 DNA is TGTGCCAGCAGTGTGGGGGGAGGGACAGGGATTCGGAATACGCAGTATTTT. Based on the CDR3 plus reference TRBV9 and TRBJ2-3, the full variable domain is DSGVTQTPKHLITATGQRVTLRCSPRSGDLSVYWYQQSLDQGLQFLIQYYNGEERAKGNILERFSAQQFPDLHSELNLSSLELGDSALYFCASSVGGGTGIRNTQYFGPGTRLTVL.

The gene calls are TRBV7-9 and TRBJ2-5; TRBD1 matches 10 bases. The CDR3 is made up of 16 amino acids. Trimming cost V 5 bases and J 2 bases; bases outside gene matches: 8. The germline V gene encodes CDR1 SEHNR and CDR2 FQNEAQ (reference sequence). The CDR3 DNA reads TGTGCCAGCAGCCCCCCGGGACAGGGGCCGCAAGAGACCCAGTACTTC. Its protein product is CASSPPGQGPQETQYF.

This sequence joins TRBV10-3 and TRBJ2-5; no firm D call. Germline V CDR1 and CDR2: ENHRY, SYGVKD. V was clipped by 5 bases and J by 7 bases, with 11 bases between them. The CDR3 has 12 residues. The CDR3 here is CAISPLLGTQYF. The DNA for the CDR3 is TGTGCCATCAGTCCCCTGCTCGGGACCCAGTACTTC.

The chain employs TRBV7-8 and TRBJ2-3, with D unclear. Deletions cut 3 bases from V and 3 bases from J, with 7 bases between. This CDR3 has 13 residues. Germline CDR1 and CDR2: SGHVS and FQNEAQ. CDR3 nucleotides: TGTGCCAGCAGCTTGGGCGATACAGATACGCAGTATTTT. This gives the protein CASSLGDTDTQYF.